The sequence of this TCR beta chain was determined in a study of blood T cell repertoires in COVID-19. On the study more broadly: Samples taken during acute and convalescent COVID-19 were collected in the United States, Italy and Spain.

In the authors' workflow: From reference gene primer amplification, estimates of nucleated cell counts were derived. Assay: immunoSEQ multiplex PCR; the TCRdb copy retains only in-frame clones and omits some. That table furnishes V, J and clone size, whereas the DNA furnished D and trimming. The sample consists of 350,000 to 450,000 clones, approximately 81% of them appearing once. Sequenced sample: peripheral blood. The clonotype originates from a woman between 18 and 29 years old with acute or convalescent COVID-19.

In DNA, the CDR3 is TGTGCTAGTGGTTTGCTGACAGGGTCGAAGGGCTACACCTTC. It is translated as CASGLLTGSKGYTF. The genes are TRBV12-5 and TRBJ1-2, with TRBD1 matching over 7 bases. The CDR3 runs 14 residues. Germline V gene data show CDR1 as LGHNT and CDR2 as FRNRAP. Unmatched junction bases numbered 8, after V lost 2 bases and J lost 8 bases.